This passage covers 4 T cell receptor beta chains from one sample sequenced in a study of radiotherapy plus CTLA-4 blockade in lung cancer (dated by TCRdb to the late 2010s). Libraries were built with the immunoSEQ multiplex PCR assay. What TCRdb holds here is the immuneACCESS table cut down to in-frame rearrangements. Part of the clones is not present; checked against another copy, under half of the missing clones reflect an unresolved V gene, and the others are unexplained. This sample comprises some 50,000 clones, about 72% of them detected only once. The top ten clones comprise 8.3% of the sample. The sequencing here drew on peripheral blood, taken from a patient treated with radiotherapy plus ipilimumab. These receptor sequences come from a human donor with non-small cell lung cancer who had stable disease on radiotherapy plus ipilimumab.

The gene calls are TRBV7-8 and TRBJ1-3, with D possibly matching TRBD1 (6 bases). CDR1 and CDR2 (germline): SGHVS, FQNEAQ. Trimming left V 5 bases short and J 9 bases short, with 11 bases between. The CDR3 totals 12 residues. DNA of the CDR3: TGTGCCAGCAGCCCCGGAGGGGGCACCATATATTTT. It is translated as CASSPGGGTIYF.

The rearrangement joins TRBV18 to TRBJ2-2, with D perhaps matching TRBD2 (6 bases). This CDR3 spans 15 amino acids. V was shortened by 4 bases and J by 5 bases, with 14 bases between the two germline ends. The germline V gene has CDR1 KGHSH and CDR2 LQKENI. CDR3 sequence (DNA): TGTGCCAGCTCACGATCTCAGGGAGGTACCGGGGAGCTGTTTTTT. Residues: CASSRSQGGTGELFF.

This chain joins TRBV6-1 and TRBJ2-2; D is unresolved. V lost 7 bases and J lost 5, with 17 bases in between. CDR1 MNHNS and CDR2 SASEGT come from the germline V gene. The CDR3 consists of 15 residues. The CDR3 nucleotides are TGTGCCAGCAACCCCCGGGCCCCTGGGACCGGGGAGCTGTTTTTT. It yields the protein CASNPRAPGTGELFF.

The rearrangement links TRBV30 to TRBJ1-1; D not resolved. Germline V gene data show CDR1 as GTSNPN and CDR2 as SVGIG (reference sequence). V lost 4 bases and J 1 base, leaving 4 bases between the germline ends. CDR3 size: 11 residues. The CDR3 DNA follows: TGTGCCTGGAAGAAGAACACTGAAGCTTTCTTT. It yields the protein CAWKKNTEAFF.